The 23 T cell receptor beta chains in this list originate from one sample, sequenced in a study of graft-versus-host responses after intestinal transplantation. Profiling relied on immunoSEQ multiplex PCR, and the TCRdb table lists in-frame clones only, not all of them. The data show 85,000 to 100,000 clones, around 93% seen once. The antigens of these receptors remain unknown. The sequences come from unstimulated CD4+ T cells sorted from spleen or lymph node cells, collected before transplant. Every receptor here comes from a human donor who was the organ donor for an intestinal transplant.

This chain links TRBV7-9 with TRBJ2-3; 7 nucleotides line up with TRBD1. V lost 7 bases and J lost 6; bases outside the gene matches: 4. This CDR3 has 12 residues. The germline CDR1 and CDR2 sequences are SEHNR and FQNEAQ (reference sequence). CDR3 nucleotides: TGTGCCAGCACCCAACAGGGGGATACGCAGTATTTT. Its protein product is CASTQQGDTQYF.

The chain employs TRBV6-1 and TRBJ2-7; the D gene is possibly TRBD2 (5 bases). The CDR3 totals 15 residues. Per the germline V gene, CDR1 is MNHNS and CDR2 is SASEGT. Trimming removed 1 base from V and 0 bases from J, with 10 bases in between. As DNA, the CDR3 is TGTGCCAGCAGTGAAGGGCTAGCAAGCTCCTACGAGCAGTACTTC. It specifies CASSEGLASSYEQYF.

The chain couples TRBV5-1 to TRBJ2-3; a possible D gene is TRBD1 (5 bases). The length of the CDR3 is 12 residues. V lost 5 bases and J lost 6, with 10 bases in between. In germline, CDR1 is SGHRS, CDR2 YFSETQ. Written as DNA, the CDR3 is TGCGCCAGCAGGGGGCAAGGGGATACGCAGTATTTT. Translated: CASRGQGDTQYF. Full variable domain (remainder filled in from reference TRBV5-1 and TRBJ2-3): KAGVTQTPRYLIKTRGQQVTLSCSPISGHRSVSWYQQTPGQGLQFLFEYFSETQRNKGNFPGRFSGRQFSNSRSEMNVSTLELGDSALYLCASRGQGDTQYFGPGTRLTVL.

The V call is TRBV27, the J call TRBJ2-2, with TRBD2 as a possible D gene (5 bases). Germline V CDR1 and CDR2: MNHEY, SMNVEV (reference sequence). V was clipped by 7 bases and J by 7 bases, with 16 bases between them. The CDR3 loop spans 14 amino acids. CDR3 bases: TGTGCCAGCAAGCGGAATGAGAAGTACGGGGAGCTGTTTTTT. It translates to CASKRNEKYGELFF.

The J gene is TRBJ2-7, the V gene TRBV27; D remains unclear. The ends were cut back, 6 bases at V and 6 bases at J, with 21 bases in the middle. Germline values: CDR1 MNHEY, CDR2 SMNVEV (reference sequence). The CDR3 extends over 15 amino acids. The chain's CDR3 is CASSSARTASSEQYF. The DNA of the CDR3 is TGTGCCAGCAGCTCCGCGAGAACAGCATCTTCCGAGCAGTACTTC.

This chain uses TRBV2 with TRBJ1-2, with D maybe TRBD1 (6 bases). V gave up 6 bases and J gave up 3 bases, with 14 bases separating them. Germline V lookup: CDR1 SNHLY, CDR2 FYNNEI. CDR3 length equals 14 residues. The CDR3 sequence: CASRHRVQYYGYTF. The CDR3 DNA reads as TGTGCCAGCAGGCACAGGGTACAGTACTATGGCTACACCTTC.

V is TRBV28 and J is TRBJ1-4; weak D call: TRBD1 (6 bases). The germline V gene encodes CDR1 MDHEN and CDR2 SYDVKM. This CDR3 has 15 residues. Between the trimmed V and J ends, which lost 1 base and 10 bases, there was a span of 16 bases. The DNA of the CDR3 is TGTGCCAGCAGTTTATCCCCGACAGGACCCGGAAAACTGTTTTTT. Protein sequence: CASSLSPTGPGKLFF.

The V and J genes are TRBV2 and TRBJ2-5, with a possible D match to TRBD2 (10 bases). Germline V lookup: CDR1 SNHLY, CDR2 FYNNEI. Trimming removed 3 bases from V and 5 bases from J, with 25 bases in between. The CDR3 contains 18 residues. CDR3 nucleotides: TGTGCCAGCAGTGACCCACGAACGGGACAGGGACTAGCGGAGACCCAGTACTTC. Protein sequence: CASSDPRTGQGLAETQYF.

This chain uses TRBV19 with TRBJ1-4; 7 bases match TRBD1. The CDR3 contains 16 residues. V was pared by 5 bases and J by 0 bases, with 6 bases of the junction left unmatched. The V gene's germline CDR1 is LNHDA and CDR2 SQIVND (reference sequence). The CDR3 spells CASSVRQGSTNEKLFF. In DNA, the CDR3 is TGTGCCAGTAGTGTACGACAGGGTTCAACTAATGAAAAACTGTTTTTT.

The chain links TRBV5-1 to TRBJ1-5; TRBD1 agrees at 8 bases. The CDR3 sequence is 15 residues long. Germline loops: CDR1 SGHRS, CDR2 YFSETQ. V lost 0 bases, J lost 7 bases, and 6 bases stayed unmatched. As DNA, the CDR3 is TGCGCCAGCAGCTTGGAAGCAGGGGGCGGCCAGCCCCAGCATTTT. It encodes CASSLEAGGGQPQHF.

The chain recombines TRBV7-3 with TRBJ1-5; maybe TRBD1 (5 bases). Germline V gene lookup returns CDR1 SGHTA and CDR2 FQGTGA. This CDR3 contains 13 residues. With 5 bases removed from V and 5 bases from J, the gap between germline ends came to 10 bases. In nucleotides, the CDR3 is TGTGCCAGCAGCCCCGACAGTTATCAGCCCCAGCATTTT. Protein sequence: CASSPDSYQPQHF. Full variable domain (missing parts from reference TRBV7-3 and TRBJ1-5): GAGVSQTPSNKVTEKGKYVELRCDPISGHTALYWYRQSLGQGPEFLIYFQGTGAADDSGLPNDRFFAVRPEGSVSTLKIQRTERGDSAVYLCASSPDSYQPQHFGDGTRLSIL.

This clone turned up a few times. This chain links TRBV5-1 with TRBJ2-3, with TRBD2 identical over 7 bases. V trimming: 2 bases; J trimming: 3 bases; junction bases outside the gene matches: 3. The CDR3 is 14 residues long. CDR1 is SGHRS and CDR2 is YFSETQ in the germline V gene. Written as DNA, the CDR3 is TGCGCCAGCAGCTTACGGGGGGATACAGATACGCAGTATTTT. Its translation is CASSLRGDTDTQYF.

This chain uses TRBV6-1 with TRBJ1-1; the D is unclear. The V gene's germline CDR1 is MNHNS and CDR2 SASEGT. The V end lost 6 bases, the J end lost 5 bases, and 16 bases lay between the germline ends. The length of the CDR3 is 14 residues. The CDR3: CASSRTLLGTEAFF. The DNA for the CDR3 is TGTGCCAGCAGCCGGACTCTGTTGGGGACTGAAGCTTTCTTT.

The gene calls are TRBV7-3 and TRBJ2-7; 9 bases fit TRBD2. Trimming took 0 bases from V and 3 from J; bases not matched to a gene: 3. Germline V lookup: CDR1 SGHTA, CDR2 FQGTGA. The length of the CDR3 is 15 residues. For the CDR3, the DNA is TGTGCCAGCAGCTTAACTAGGACTAGCGTCTACGAGCAGTACTTC. Residues: CASSLTRTSVYEQYF.

The chain carries TRBV9 and TRBJ1-4, with D possibly matching TRBD1 (5 bases). Germline CDR1 SGDLS, CDR2 YYNGEE. V shed 1 base and J shed 3 bases, with 13 bases lying between them. The CDR3 is made up of 16 amino acids. DNA for the CDR3: TGTGCCAGCAGCGTACTTATGTGGGGCCCTAATGAAAAACTGTTTTTT. It codes for CASSVLMWGPNEKLFF. Full variable domain (rest looked up from reference TRBV9 and TRBJ1-4): DSGVTQTPKHLITATGQRVTLRCSPRSGDLSVYWYQQSLDQGLQFLIQYYNGEERAKGNILERFSAQQFPDLHSELNLSSLELGDSALYFCASSVLMWGPNEKLFFGSGTQLSVL.

This clone was picked up one time. The chain couples TRBV28 to TRBJ2-7; TRBD2 matches at 7 bases. This CDR3 is 14 amino acids long. V was pared by 3 bases and J by 3 bases, with 5 bases of the junction left unmatched. Germline V gene data show CDR1 as MDHEN and CDR2 as SYDVKM. In DNA form, the CDR3 reads TGTGCCAGCAGTTTCCTGGCGGGAGACTACGAGCAGTACTTC. The encoded protein is CASSFLAGDYEQYF.

The V call is TRBV28, the J call TRBJ2-6; D is uncertain. The CDR3 sequence is 15 residues long. The V and J ends lost 2 bases and 2 bases respectively, with 7 bases between them. Germline-derived CDR1 and CDR2 are MDHEN and SYDVKM. In DNA, the CDR3 is TGTGCCAGCAGTTTAGGCCAGACTGGGGCCAACGTCCTGACTTTC. It specifies CASSLGQTGANVLTF.

This rearrangement joins TRBV2 to TRBJ2-7; 7 bases align to TRBD2. V gave up 6 bases and J gave up 0 bases; unmatched junction bases: 2. Germline V CDR1 and CDR2: SNHLY, FYNNEI. CDR3 length: 13 amino acids. CDR3 amino acids: CASRAGSSYEQYF. Written as DNA, the CDR3 is TGTGCCAGCAGAGCGGGGTCCTCCTACGAGCAGTACTTC.

The chain employs TRBV19 and TRBJ1-1, with TRBD1 identical over 7 bases. Germline V gene sequence: CDR1 LNHDA, CDR2 SQIVND (reference sequence). The CDR3 covers 16 residues. The V and J ends lost 7 bases and 3 bases, in that order; junction bases with no gene match: 14. The CDR3 spells CASTSVMSRGDTEAFF. The DNA for the CDR3 is TGTGCCAGTACCTCCGTAATGAGCAGGGGGGACACTGAAGCTTTCTTT.

V and J are TRBV11-2 and TRBJ1-1; 7 nucleotides align to TRBD1. Trimming at V came to 1 base and at J to 8 bases, leaving 7 bases not matched to a gene. The germline CDR1 and CDR2 sequences are SGHAT and FQNNGV. CDR3 length: 14 amino acids. The CDR3 DNA follows: TGTGCCAGCAGCTTAGGGGGATTACAGGGGGAAGCTTTCTTT. Translating it yields CASSLGGLQGEAFF.

This chain joins TRBV4-1 and TRBJ1-2, with D possibly matching TRBD1 (5 bases). Germline values: CDR1 MGHRA, CDR2 YSYEKL. V lost 2 bases, J lost 1 base, and 8 bases lay in between. This CDR3 comprises 14 residues. The CDR3 region has the DNA TGCGCCAGCAGCCAAAGGACACTTAACTATGGCTACACCTTC. Protein product: CASSQRTLNYGYTF.

The V call is TRBV15, the J call TRBJ1-2; the D gene is possibly TRBD1 (6 bases). The V end was cut by 4 bases, the J end by 1 base, with 7 bases between. CDR1 and CDR2 (germline): LNHNV, YYDKDF (reference sequence). The CDR3 runs 13 residues. The CDR3 DNA follows: TGTGCCACCAGCAAGGGACATAACTATGGCTACACCTTC. Its protein product is CATSKGHNYGYTF. The full variable domain, rest sourced from reference TRBV15 and TRBJ1-2, is DAMVIQNPRYQVTQFGKPVTLSCSQTLNHNVMYWYQQKSSQAPKLLFHYYDKDFNNEADTPDNFQSRRPNTSFCFLDIRSPGLGDTAMYLCATSKGHNYGYTFGSGTRLTVV.

In this sample, this clone turned up once. The chain links TRBV7-8 to TRBJ2-1; a possible D gene is TRBD2 (6 bases). The CDR3 runs to 15 residues. The V and J ends lost 1 base and 7 bases respectively, with 14 bases between them. Germline V gene data show CDR1 as SGHVS and CDR2 as FQNEAQ. The CDR3: CASSLGAGPVNEQFF. The DNA for the CDR3 is TGTGCCAGCAGCTTAGGGGCGGGGCCAGTGAATGAGCAGTTCTTC.